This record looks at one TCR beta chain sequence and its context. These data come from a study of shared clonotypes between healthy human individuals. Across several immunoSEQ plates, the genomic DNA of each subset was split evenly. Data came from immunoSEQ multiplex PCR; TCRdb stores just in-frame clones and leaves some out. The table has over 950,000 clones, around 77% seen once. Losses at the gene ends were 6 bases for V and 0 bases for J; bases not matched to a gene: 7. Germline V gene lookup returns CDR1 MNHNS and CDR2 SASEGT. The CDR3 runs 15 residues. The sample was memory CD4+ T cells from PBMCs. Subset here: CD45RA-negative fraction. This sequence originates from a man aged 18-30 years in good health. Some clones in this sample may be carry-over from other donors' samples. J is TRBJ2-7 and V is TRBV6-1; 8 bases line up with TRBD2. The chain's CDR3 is CASSGGGGLSYEQYF. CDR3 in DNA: TGTGCCAGCAGCGGGGGGGGAGGACTCTCCTACGAGCAGTACTTC.